The text below deals with one T cell receptor beta chain. Clones were sequenced by immunoSEQ multiplex PCR, and TCRdb holds only the in-frame ones, with some missing. The table lists under 65,000 clones, just under 90% of them singletons. CDR1 is KGHSH and CDR2 is LQKENI in the germline V gene. The CDR3 is 12 residues long. The ends were cut back, 0 bases at V and 9 bases at J, with 8 bases in the middle. The data were obtained in a study of blood T cell repertoires in COVID-19. Study background: Samples representing acute and convalescent COVID-19 were sourced from the United States, Italy and Spain.

This TCR was sampled from a man aged 55 to 70 with acute or convalescent COVID-19. The chain is built from TRBV18 and TRBJ1-1; D call uncertain. Sequenced: peripheral blood. Here the CDR3 DNA reads TGTGCCAGCTCACCACCGGACGGGAAAGCTTTCTTT. Its translation: CASSPPDGKAFF.